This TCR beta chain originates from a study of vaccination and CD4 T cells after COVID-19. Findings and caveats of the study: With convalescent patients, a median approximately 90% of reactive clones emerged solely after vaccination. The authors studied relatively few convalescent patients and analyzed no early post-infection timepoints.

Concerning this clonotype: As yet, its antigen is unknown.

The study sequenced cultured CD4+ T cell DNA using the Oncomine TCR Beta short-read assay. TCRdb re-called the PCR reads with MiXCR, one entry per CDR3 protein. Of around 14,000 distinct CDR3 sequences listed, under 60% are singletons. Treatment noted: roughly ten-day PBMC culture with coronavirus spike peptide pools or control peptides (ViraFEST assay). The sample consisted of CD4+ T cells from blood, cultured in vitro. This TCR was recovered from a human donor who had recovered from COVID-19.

The CDR3 bases are TGTGCCAGCAGTCCCACGGGGGGCGGTTCACCCCTCCACTTT. Translating it yields CASSPTGGGSPLHF. The chain is built from TRBV12-3 or TRBV12-4 and TRBJ1-6; D perhaps matches TRBD1 (6 bases). The CDR3 runs 14 residues. Trimming removed 5 bases at V and 9 bases at J, with 14 bases between.